The 6 T cell receptor beta chains given below trace back to one sample, sequenced in a study of long-term antiretroviral therapy in people with HIV (dated by TCRdb to between 2021 and 2023). The immunoSEQ hsTCRB v3.0 assay was used at survey level resolution for TRB variable region sequencing. TCRdb mirrors the immuneACCESS table, restricted to in-frame sequences. Some clones are absent from its copies; in checked studies, under half trace to an unresolved V gene, and the reason for the others is unknown. The sample data list about 22,000 clones, and 85% of these were observed just once. The ten largest clones take up 12% of the sample. Sequences were derived from unsorted PBMCs, sampled 1.6 years after starting antiretroviral therapy. Receptors were obtained from a man aged 40-49 years with HIV.

The V and J genes are TRBV27 and TRBJ1-1, with D uncertain. This CDR3 has 13 amino acids. The V and J ends lost 5 bases and 0 bases respectively, with 7 bases between them. Germline V gene data show CDR1 as MNHEY and CDR2 as SMNVEV (reference sequence). The CDR3 nucleotides read TGTGCCAGCAGTCTATATATGAACACTGAAGCTTTCTTT. Its translation is CASSLYMNTEAFF.

The V and J genes are TRBV7-9 and TRBJ2-1; 8 nucleotides agree with TRBD2. The germline V gene has CDR1 SEHNR and CDR2 FQNEAQ (reference sequence). Trimming at V came to 4 bases and at J to 7 bases, leaving 9 bases not matched to a gene. This CDR3 contains 15 residues. CDR3 in amino acids: CASSSSSGSRNEQFF. The DNA for the CDR3 is TGTGCCAGCAGCTCTTCGAGCGGGAGCAGGAATGAGCAGTTCTTC. Full variable domain (rest looked up from reference TRBV7-9 and TRBJ2-1): DTGVSQNPRHKITKRGQNVTFRCDPISEHNRLYWYRQTLGQGPEFLTYFQNEAQLEKSRLLSDRFSAERPKGSFSTLEIQRTEQGDSAMYLCASSSSSGSRNEQFFGPGTRLTVL.

This rearrangement joins TRBV29-1 to TRBJ1-1, with 11 positions matching TRBD1. Germline CDR1 and CDR2: SQVTM and ANQGSEA. CDR3 size: 14 residues. J lost 7 bases, V lost 3 bases, and 7 bases had no gene match. The CDR3 DNA follows: TGCAGCGTTGACGAGGACAGGGGGCCCAGTGAAGCTTTCTTT. Its protein is CSVDEDRGPSEAFF.

This chain connects TRBV6-5 to TRBJ1-2; D is possibly TRBD1 (5 bases). CDR3 length equals 15 residues. V gave up 7 bases and J gave up 5 bases, with 20 bases separating them. CDR1 and CDR2 from the germline V gene are MNHEY and SVGAGI. In nucleotides, the CDR3 is TGTGCCAGCAAACCAAGGGGCCCCTATAATTATGGCTACACCTTC. As protein: CASKPRGPYNYGYTF.

Only one count was recorded for this clone. CDR3 residues: CASRGPGPYYEQYF. CDR3 DNA: TGTGCCAGCAGGGGACCGGGGCCGTACTACGAGCAGTACTTC. This chain links TRBV7-9 with TRBJ2-7; D is possibly TRBD1 or TRBD2 (5 bases each). V was pared by 6 bases and J by 3 bases, with 15 bases between. Germline CDR1 and CDR2: SEHNR and FQNEAQ (reference sequence). There are 14 residues in the CDR3. The whole variable domain, filled in from reference TRBV7-9 and TRBJ2-7, reads DTGVSQNPRHKITKRGQNVTFRCDPISEHNRLYWYRQTLGQGPEFLTYFQNEAQLEKSRLLSDRFSAERPKGSFSTLEIQRTEQGDSAMYLCASRGPGPYYEQYFGPGTRLTVT.

The chain employs TRBV6-4 and TRBJ2-1; 10 bases are a match to TRBD1. V shed 5 bases and J 8 bases; nucleotides not matched to a gene: 3. Per the germline V gene, CDR1 is MRHNA and CDR2 is SNTAGT. The CDR3 runs 13 residues. The CDR3 sequence is CASSSGTGDEQFF. The CDR3 DNA reads as TGTGCCAGCAGTTCCGGGACAGGGGATGAGCAGTTCTTC.